A single sample is the source of the 28 T cell receptor beta chains below, sequenced in a study of T-cell memory formation after mild COVID-19. TCRdb redid the calling of the 5' RACE reads with MiXCR, one entry per CDR3 protein. The profile shows 300,000 to 400,000 distinct CDR3 sequences, roughly 15% of them singletons. Material for sequencing was PBMCs or a T cell subset sorted from them (not recorded which). These receptor sequences come from a man younger than 30 who had mild COVID-19 (a few samples of this study predate the infection). Cell type and time point are not known.

This clonotype was counted a few times. The chain links TRBV6-2 or TRBV6-3 to TRBJ1-6; D gene ambiguous. Trimming pared 6 bases from V and 9 bases from J, leaving 9 bases between. The CDR3 runs to 12 residues. Germline CDR1 reads MNHEY; CDR2 reads SVGEGT. This chain's CDR3 is CASSLQASPLHF. The DNA of the CDR3 is TGTGCCAGCAGCTTGCAAGCTTCACCCCTCCACTTT.

Many counts were recorded for this clonotype. The rearrangement uses TRBV7-9 and TRBJ2-7; D unclear. V lost 4 bases and J lost 2, with 9 bases in between. The CDR3 contains 13 residues. The germline V gene has CDR1 SEHNR and CDR2 FQNEAQ (reference sequence). The CDR3 DNA follows: TGTGCCAGCAGCTCGACCGGAACCTACGAGCAGTACGTC. It codes for CASSSTGTYEQYV.

This clonotype was observed a few times. This rearrangement joins TRBV24-1 to TRBJ2-2; D ambiguous. Germline CDR1 is KGHDR and CDR2 is SFDVKD. V was pared by 10 bases and J by 0 bases, with 11 bases between. The CDR3 has 14 amino acids. CDR3 coding DNA: TGTGCCACTTCTCCCCCAGCGAACACCGGGGAGCTGTTTTTT. Its translation is CATSPPANTGELFF.

Only a few counts were recorded for this clonotype. The chain couples TRBV4-1 to TRBJ2-2; tentative D call: TRBD1 (5 bases). CDR1 is MGHRA, CDR2 YSYEKL, per germline. With 4 bases removed from V and 0 bases from J, the gap between germline ends came to 12 bases. The CDR3 has 16 amino acids. The CDR3 loop is CASSLRQTANTGELFF. The CDR3 DNA follows: TGCGCCAGCAGCCTCAGACAGACCGCGAACACCGGGGAGCTGTTTTTT.

This clonotype was counted between two and nine times. This sequence joins TRBV7-8 and TRBJ1-5; D is ambiguous. The CDR3 loop spans 13 amino acids. Looked up from germline, CDR1 is SGHVS and CDR2 is FQNEAQ. Trimming took 1 base from V and 7 from J, leaving 8 bases between them. The CDR3 sequence: CASSLVDYQPQHF. In nucleotides, the CDR3 is TGTGCCAGCAGCTTAGTCGATTACCAGCCCCAGCATTTT.

The chain combines TRBV6-5 with TRBJ1-5; possibly TRBD1 for D (5 bases). Looked up from germline, CDR1 is MNHEY and CDR2 is SVGAGI. Trimming removed 0 bases at V and 7 bases at J, with 13 bases between. The CDR3 has 15 amino acids. Here the CDR3 reads CASSYSGLTDQPQHF. CDR3 in DNA: TGTGCCAGCAGTTACTCGGGGTTGACAGACCAGCCCCAGCATTTT.

This clonotype was observed a handful of times. The chain is built from TRBV5-1 and TRBJ2-7; maybe TRBD1 (6 bases). The V gene lost 4 bases and the J gene lost 5 bases, with 16 bases spanning the gap. The CDR3 has 14 amino acids. The germline V gene has CDR1 SGHRS and CDR2 YFSETQ. The CDR3 nucleotides are TGCGCCAGCAGCCCCTGGGCAGGGGTCGACGAGCAGTACTTC. Residues: CASSPWAGVDEQYF. Based on the CDR3 plus reference TRBV5-1 and TRBJ2-7, the full variable domain is KAGVTQTPRYLIKTRGQQVTLSCSPISGHRSVSWYQQTPGQGLQFLFEYFSETQRNKGNFPGRFSGRQFSNSRSEMNVSTLELGDSALYLCASSPWAGVDEQYFGPGTRLTVT.

This chain connects TRBV6-6 to TRBJ1-5; D may be TRBD1 (5 bases). Germline assignment: CDR1 MNHNY and CDR2 SVGAGI (reference sequence). The CDR3 loop spans 13 amino acids. Trimming shortened V by 2 bases and J by 7 bases, and 9 bases separated the two germline ends. The CDR3 region is CASSYMGGQPQHF. The CDR3 region has the DNA TGTGCCAGCAGTTACATGGGGGGGCAGCCCCAGCATTTT.

A few counts support this clonotype. This chain connects TRBV11-2 to TRBJ2-1; D not resolved. With 5 bases removed from V and 15 bases from J, the gap between germline ends came to 14 bases. There are 11 residues in the CDR3. CDR1 and CDR2 (germline): SGHAT, FQNNGV. The CDR3 bases are TGTGCCAGCAGCCCAACGAAAGGAAGGTTCTTC. Protein product: CASSPTKGRFF.

This clonotype was seen a few times. V is TRBV6-5 and J is TRBJ2-7; 10 bases align to TRBD1. The CDR3 loop spans 15 amino acids. Unmatched junction bases numbered 7, after V lost 0 bases and J lost 8 bases. Germline V gives CDR1 MNHEY, CDR2 SVGAGI. As DNA, the CDR3 is TGTGCCAGCAGTTACTCCGGGACAGGGGCGACTCAGCAGTACTTC. Its translation: CASSYSGTGATQQYF.

The chain combines TRBV9 with TRBJ2-5, with D perhaps being TRBD1 or TRBD2 (6 bases each). CDR1 and CDR2 (germline): SGDLS, YYNGEE. The CDR3 has 14 amino acids. The germline V and J ends were trimmed by 4 bases and 5 bases, with 15 bases remaining between them. The DNA for the CDR3 is TGTGCCAGCAGCTGGTCGGGGGCGGGGGAGACCCAGTACTTC. This translates into CASSWSGAGETQYF.

This clonotype has just a few counts. The V call is TRBV20-1, the J call TRBJ2-1; D unclear. Germline CDR1 is DFQATT and CDR2 is SNEGSKA (reference sequence). This CDR3 is built from 12 residues. The V gene lost 3 bases and the J gene lost 7 bases, with 10 bases spanning the gap. The CDR3 loop reads CSARSSSNEQFF. The CDR3 bases are TGCAGTGCTAGGTCTAGTTCGAATGAGCAGTTCTTC.

Only a few counts were recorded for this clonotype. This sequence joins TRBV20-1 and TRBJ1-1; maybe TRBD1 (5 bases). The length of the CDR3 is 13 residues. Trimming removed 3 bases at V and 5 bases at J, with 13 bases between. Germline lookup yields CDR1 DFQATT and CDR2 SNEGSKA (reference sequence). The CDR3 spells CSARRGPETEAFF. The CDR3 coding sequence is TGCAGTGCTAGGAGGGGCCCGGAGACTGAAGCTTTCTTT.

This clonotype came up many times. This sequence joins TRBV7-6 and TRBJ2-6; 9 nucleotides match TRBD1. The V gene end was trimmed by 7 bases and the J gene end by 2 bases; junction bases not matched to a gene: 12. This CDR3 has 18 amino acids. In germline, CDR1 is SGHVS, CDR2 FNYEAQ. In DNA, the CDR3 is TGTGCCAGCAAGGGCCGGGACAGGGATATACCTGGGGCCAACGTCCTGACTTTC. As protein: CASKGRDRDIPGANVLTF.

The V and J genes are TRBV20-1 and TRBJ1-5; tentative D call: TRBD1 (5 bases). Between the trimmed V and J ends, which lost 6 bases and 6 bases, there was a span of 18 bases. Germline V CDR1 and CDR2: DFQATT, SNEGSKA (reference sequence). The CDR3 spans 14 residues. This chain's CDR3 is CSAEGRSGTQPQHF. CDR3 in DNA: TGCAGTGCCGAGGGACGGTCGGGGACTCAGCCCCAGCATTTT.

The table lists this clonotype with a few counts. This chain links TRBV5-1 with TRBJ2-3, with D perhaps matching TRBD2 (5 bases). V was trimmed by 4 bases and J by 4 bases, leaving 13 bases between them. CDR1 and CDR2 from the germline V gene are SGHRS and YFSETQ. This CDR3 contains 14 residues. CDR3 nucleotides: TGCGCCAGCAGCCCATTACTAGTTCCAGATACGCAGTATTTT. This translates into CASSPLLVPDTQYF. Full variable domain (missing parts from reference TRBV5-1 and TRBJ2-3): KAGVTQTPRYLIKTRGQQVTLSCSPISGHRSVSWYQQTPGQGLQFLFEYFSETQRNKGNFPGRFSGRQFSNSRSEMNVSTLELGDSALYLCASSPLLVPDTQYFGPGTRLTVL.

In its sample, this clonotype was seen a few times. The chain combines TRBV6-2 or TRBV6-3 with TRBJ2-1; 11 bases are a match to TRBD2. Germline assignment: CDR1 MNHEY and CDR2 SVGEGT. The CDR3 totals 16 residues. V lost 2 bases to trimming and J lost 6 bases; unmatched junction nucleotides: 6. CDR3 nucleotide sequence: TGTGCCAGCAGTTACCTTAGCGGGGGGGCCACCAATGAGCAGTTCTTC. Its protein is CASSYLSGGATNEQFF.

The chain carries TRBV29-1 and TRBJ1-2; 9 bases are a match to TRBD1. The V gene end was trimmed by 7 bases and the J gene end by 4 bases; junction bases not matched to a gene: 4. The CDR3 covers 12 residues. The germline CDR1 and CDR2 sequences are SQVTM and ANQGSEA. In DNA, the CDR3 is TGCAGCGCAGAACAGGGGGCCTATGGCTACACCTTC. Protein: CSAEQGAYGYTF.

A word on this clonotype: No DNA is shown, since the ends of the CDR3 on it are uncertain; the CDR3 is the one TCRdb lists. The V gene is TRBV5-1, the J gene TRBJ2-7; the listed D gene, TRBD1, was not tested against the DNA. Germline values: CDR1 SGHRS, CDR2 YFSETQ. The CDR3 spans 14 residues, counting both ends. The CDR3 region is CASSFGTGAYEQHF.

The chain employs TRBV4-3 and TRBJ1-4; perhaps TRBD1 as D (5 bases). V lost 0 bases to trimming and J lost 4 bases, with 9 bases between them. This CDR3 has 15 amino acids. The germline V gene encodes CDR1 LGHNA and CDR2 YSLEER. The CDR3 region has the DNA TGCGCCAGCAGCCAAGAAGACAGAAATAATGAAAAACTGTTTTTT. Translated: CASSQEDRNNEKLFF.

This clonotype showed up just a few times. The chain recombines TRBV11-1 with TRBJ2-5; a weak D match, TRBD2 (6 bases). Trimming pared 5 bases from V and 3 bases from J, leaving 19 bases between. This CDR3 has 16 amino acids. Germline assignment: CDR1 SGHAT and CDR2 FQDESV (reference sequence). As DNA, the CDR3 is TGTGCCAGCAGCGTCTCGACTAGAGCGGTGGAAGAGACCCAGTACTTC. Protein product: CASSVSTRAVEETQYF.

The chain combines TRBV27 with TRBJ2-7, with D hard to call. CDR1 MNHEY and CDR2 SMNVEV come from the germline V gene (reference sequence). The CDR3 is made up of 14 amino acids. V was trimmed by 3 bases and J by 3 bases, leaving 12 bases between them. The CDR3 bases are TGTGCCAGCAGTTTCCGAATCCTAGACTACGAGCAGTACTTC. Its translation is CASSFRILDYEQYF.

This clonotype appeared a few times. The chain employs TRBV3-1 and TRBJ2-3, with TRBD2 matching 13 bases. The CDR3 loop spans 17 amino acids. J was trimmed by 4 bases and V by 4 bases; bases with no gene match: 8. Germline V CDR1 and CDR2: LGHDT, YNNKEL (reference sequence). CDR3 in amino acids: CASSRGLAGDIADTQYF. The DNA of the CDR3 is TGTGCCAGCAGCCGAGGACTAGCGGGGGATATTGCAGATACGCAGTATTTT.

This clonotype was seen once. This chain connects TRBV6-5 to TRBJ2-5; 9 bases line up with TRBD2. Trimming cost V 5 bases and J 4 bases; bases outside gene matches: 5. The CDR3 covers 14 residues. Per the germline V gene, CDR1 is MNHEY and CDR2 is SVGAGI. CDR3 DNA: TGTGCCAGCAGTGGCGGGGGGGCAGGAGAGACCCAGTACTTC. Translation: CASSGGGAGETQYF.

The chain uses TRBV30 and TRBJ1-1, with D perhaps matching TRBD1 (5 bases). The length of the CDR3 is 16 residues. Trimming cost V 3 bases and J 2 bases, with 19 bases left between them. The germline gives CDR1 GTSNPN, CDR2 SVGIG (reference sequence). The CDR3 region is CAWRRRQWIKNTEAFF. The DNA of the CDR3 is TGTGCCTGGAGGCGTCGACAGTGGATCAAAAACACTGAAGCTTTCTTT.

The chain has TRBV4-1 and TRBJ1-5; 9 bases agree with TRBD1. V gave up 3 bases and J gave up 5 bases; unmatched junction bases: 2. This CDR3 comprises 14 residues. Germline assignment: CDR1 MGHRA and CDR2 YSYEKL. CDR3 amino acids: CASSQGQGDQPQHF. The CDR3 DNA follows: TGCGCCAGCAGCCAGGGACAGGGTGATCAGCCCCAGCATTTT.

In its sample, this clonotype was seen a few times. This chain uses TRBV5-6 with TRBJ2-7; D possibly corresponds to TRBD1 (5 bases). The CDR3 has 14 residues. Germline loops: CDR1 SGHDT, CDR2 YYEEEE. Trimming cost V 0 bases and J 2 bases, with 9 bases left between them. In DNA form, the CDR3 reads TGTGCCAGCAGCTTGGACAGGAGACCCTACGAGCAGTACTTC. This gives the protein CASSLDRRPYEQYF.

The rearrangement joins TRBV9 to TRBJ2-1; no firm D call. The ends were cut back, 6 bases at V and 4 bases at J, with 14 bases in the middle. The germline gives CDR1 SGDLS, CDR2 YYNGEE. The CDR3 is 14 residues long. CDR3 bases: TGTGCCAGCAACCCCGGGCCAGATTACAATGAGCAGTTCTTC. It codes for CASNPGPDYNEQFF.